This is a list of T cell receptor beta chains from one sample in a study of T-cell reconstitution after alpha-beta-depleted transplantation in children. One entry per CDR3 protein results from TCRdb running MiXCR on the PCR reads. The table lists 450,000 to 550,000 distinct CDR3 sequences, 10% to 12% of them singletons, with 13% to 15% in the top ten. Sequences were derived from PBMCs, mostly from graft donor cells, sampled 180 days after TCRalphabeta/CD19-depleted stem cell transplant. The receptor set was obtained from a female patient aged 2-10 years who had a stem cell transplant for aplastic anemia, so the T cells may come from the graft donor. Each CDR3 is given with its conserved first and last residue. A D gene is named only where the DNA matches it firmly. Expanded clones are given a class, and other clones once, few, many or no size at all.

16,-,TRBV12-3/TRBV12-4,-,TRBJ2-5,CASSFWGRGEKETQYF,TGTGCCAGCAGTTTCTGGGGCAGGGGAGAGAAAGAGACCCAGTACTTC
13,few,TRBV29-1,-,TRBJ1-4,CSVRDTENEKLFF,TGCAGCGTTCGGGACACGGAGAATGAAAAACTGTTTTTT
13,-,TRBV7-2,-,TRBJ1-1,CASSEGWQTEAFF,TGTGCCAGCAGCGAGGGATGGCAAACTGAAGCTTTCTTT
19,many,TRBV5-1,TRBD1,TRBJ2-5,CASSSLLASGTGVGETQYF,TGCGCCAGCAGCTCACTCCTTGCCTCCGGGACAGGGGTTGGAGAGACCCAGTACTTC
14,-,TRBV25-1,-,TRBJ1-4,CASSGASSGEKLFF,TGTGCCAGCAGTGGGGCAAGTTCGGGTGAAAAACTGTTTTTT
13,-,TRBV15,-,TRBJ2-3,CATSSARTDTQYF,TGTGCCACCAGCAGTGCCCGAACAGATACGCAGTATTTT
11,-,TRBV12-3/TRBV12-4,-,TRBJ1-1,CASSFELEAFF,TGTGCCAGCAGTTTTGAGCTTGAAGCTTTCTTT
18,-,TRBV14,-,TRBJ2-2,CASSQDRRESANTGELFF,TGTGCCAGCAGCCAAGATCGCAGGGAGTCAGCGAACACCGGGGAGCTGTTTTTT
18,few,TRBV9,-,TRBJ2-4,CASSVAGKIAELLNIQYF,TGTGCCAGCAGCGTAGCCGGGAAAATAGCGGAGCTTTTAAACATTCAGTACTTC
12,many,TRBV4-1,-,TRBJ2-1,CASSQEYNEQFF,TGCGCCAGCAGCCAAGAGTACAATGAGCAGTTCTTC
14,few,TRBV3-1,-,TRBJ1-6,CASSQVRGTSPLHF,TGTGCCAGCAGCCAAGTTAGGGGTACCTCACCCCTCCACTTT
14,few,TRBV7-2,-,TRBJ2-5,CASSLGRPQETQYF,TGTGCCAGCAGCTTAGGCAGGCCCCAAGAGACCCAGTACTTC
16,few,TRBV4-2,-,TRBJ2-2,CASSPADSWNTGELFF,TGTGCCAGCAGCCCTGCAGATTCTTGGAACACCGGGGAGCTGTTTTTT
15,-,TRBV12-3/TRBV12-4,TRBD2,TRBJ2-1,CASSSSGRGGNEQFF,TGTGCCAGCAGTTCCTCGGGGAGGGGAGGCAATGAGCAGTTCTTC
14,many,TRBV15,-,TRBJ2-7,CATSVGRPPGEQYF,TGTGCCACCAGTGTTGGACGGCCGCCTGGCGAGCAGTACTTC
15,few,TRBV15,TRBD1,TRBJ1-3,CATSRGDRVGNTIYF,TGTGCCACCAGCAGAGGAGACAGGGTTGGAAACACCATATATTTT
13,many,TRBV25-1,TRBD2,TRBJ2-1,CASNEAGGHEQFF,TGTGCCAGCAACGAAGCGGGAGGGCATGAGCAGTTCTTC
16,many,TRBV25-1,-,TRBJ2-1,CASSEDNEEGYNEQFF,TGTGCCAGCAGTGAAGACAACGAGGAGGGCTACAATGAGCAGTTCTTC
15,-,TRBV20-1,-,TRBJ2-6,CSARVGEAGANVLTF,TGCAGTGCTAGAGTAGGGGAAGCTGGGGCCAACGTCCTGACTTTC
14,many,TRBV15,-,TRBJ2-5,CATSRVQGQETQYF,TGTGCCACCAGCAGAGTGCAGGGTCAAGAGACCCAGTACTTC
15,-,TRBV7-2,-,TRBJ1-3,CASSLAGFSGNTIYF,TGTGCCAGCAGCTTAGCGGGTTTTTCTGGAAACACCATATATTTT
18,-,TRBV5-1,-,TRBJ2-1,CASSLGGAGPSSYNEQFF,TGCGCCAGCAGCTTGGGCGGCGCAGGGCCTAGCTCCTACAATGAGCAGTTCTTC
15,-,TRBV7-2,TRBD1,TRBJ1-3,CASSLDRATGNTIYF,TGTGCCAGCAGCTTGGACAGGGCCACTGGAAACACCATATATTTT
12,few,TRBV29-1,-,TRBJ1-5,CSVGGPREPQHF,TGCAGCGTTGGGGGCCCTCGCGAGCCCCAGCATTTT
13,few,TRBV4-1,-,TRBJ1-4,CASSLGRNEKLFF,TGCGCCAGCAGCCTGGGACGTAATGAAAAACTGTTTTTT
16,-,TRBV12-3/TRBV12-4,TRBD2,TRBJ2-5,CASSHPLAGVTKTQYF,TGTGCCAGCAGTCATCCACTAGCGGGAGTTACCAAGACCCAGTACTTC
16,few,TRBV2,TRBD2,TRBJ2-1,CASSERGLAGIDEQFF,TGTGCCAGCAGTGAAAGAGGACTAGCGGGTATAGATGAGCAGTTCTTC
13,few,TRBV30,-,TRBJ1-5,CAWSINPNQPQHF,TGTGCCTGGAGTATCAACCCCAATCAGCCCCAGCATTTT
16,-,TRBV4-3,-,TRBJ1-6,CASSQRGGLENSPLHF,TGCGCCAGCAGCCAACGGGGAGGGCTTGAAAATTCACCCCTCCACTTT
15,-,TRBV29-1,TRBD2,TRBJ2-1,CSAETSGVSYNDQFF,TGCAGCGCCGAAACTAGCGGGGTCTCCTACAATGACCAGTTCTTC
15,many,TRBV5-1,TRBD2,TRBJ2-1,CASCDSGSSYNEQFF,TGCGCCAGCTGCGACAGCGGGAGCTCCTACAATGAGCAGTTCTTC
15,few,TRBV6-2/TRBV6-3,TRBD1,TRBJ2-1,CASSSDRGWHNEQFF,TGTGCCAGCAGTTCGGACAGGGGTTGGCACAATGAGCAGTTCTTC
18,-,TRBV4-3,TRBD2,TRBJ2-1,CASSQGASGRAKGNEQFF,TGCGCCAGCAGCCAGGGGGCTAGCGGGAGGGCCAAGGGAAATGAGCAGTTCTTC
15,many,TRBV20-1,TRBD1,TRBJ1-2,CSADLPGDRLHGYTF,TGCAGTGCTGATCTCCCAGGGGACAGGTTGCATGGCTACACCTTC
14,-,TRBV25-1,-,TRBJ2-1,CASSDPGEYNEQFF,TGTGCCAGCAGTGATCCAGGGGAGTACAATGAGCAGTTCTTC
13,few,TRBV7-2,-,TRBJ2-7,CASSFAGAYEQYF,TGTGCCAGCAGCTTCGCCGGGGCCTACGAGCAGTACTTC
13,-,TRBV24-1,-,TRBJ2-5,CATSDFYEETQYF,TGTGCCACCAGTGATTTCTACGAAGAGACCCAGTACTTC
15,few,TRBV28,-,TRBJ1-4,CASSRYPGSNEKLFF,TGTGCCAGCAGTCGCTACCCGGGTAGTAATGAAAAACTGTTTTTT
19,few,TRBV11-2,TRBD2,TRBJ2-1,CASSFRPSGSAGAYNEQFF,TGTGCCAGCAGCTTTAGGCCTAGCGGGAGTGCCGGGGCGTACAATGAGCAGTTCTTC
16,-,TRBV20-1,TRBD2,TRBJ2-7,CSARGRAAGGGREQYF,TGCAGTGCTAGAGGGCGTGCAGCGGGAGGAGGAAGGGAGCAGTACTTC
15,many,TRBV7-9,TRBD2,TRBJ2-7,CASSPSGRVRNEQYF,TGTGCCAGCAGCCCTAGCGGGCGGGTGCGCAACGAGCAGTACTTC
17,-,TRBV5-1,TRBD2,TRBJ2-5,CASSLRLAGTSGETQYF,TGCGCCAGCAGCTTGAGACTAGCGGGAACCTCCGGGGAGACCCAGTACTTC
13,few,TRBV5-1,-,TRBJ2-4,CASSPDPLGIQYF,TGCGCCAGCAGCCCGGACCCGCTCGGCATTCAGTACTTC
11,few,TRBV29-1,-,TRBJ1-3,CSAGAGNTIYF,TGCAGCGCGGGGGCAGGAAACACCATATATTTT
15,-,TRBV20-1,-,TRBJ2-6,CSAAGPGSGANVLTF,TGCAGTGCCGCCGGGCCAGGGTCTGGGGCCAACGTCCTGACTTTC
13,many,TRBV29-1,TRBD1,TRBJ1-4,CSTPTGRNEKLFF,TGCAGCACACCGACAGGGCGGAATGAAAAACTGTTTTTT
14,many,TRBV24-1,-,TRBJ2-4,CATSDRTTKSIQYF,TGTGCCACCAGTGATCGGACTACAAAAAGCATTCAGTACTTC
16,few,TRBV7-6,-,TRBJ2-1,CASSPVPRASTNEQFF,TGTGCCAGCAGCCCCGTCCCTAGGGCGTCCACAAATGAGCAGTTCTTC
16,-,TRBV20-1,TRBD2,TRBJ2-3,CSAPQRLAENTDTQYF,TGCAGTGCTCCACAAAGACTAGCGGAGAACACAGATACGCAGTATTTT
16,few,TRBV28,-,TRBJ2-1,CASSLILWTSFNEQFF,TGTGCCAGCAGTTTAATCCTCTGGACTTCCTTCAATGAGCAGTTCTTC
12,many,TRBV11-2,-,TRBJ2-1,CASSSTNNEQFF,TGTGCCAGCAGCTCTACCAACAATGAGCAGTTCTTC
18,few,TRBV20-1,TRBD1,TRBJ2-3,CSARDWTGGIFSTDTQYF,TGCAGTGCTAGAGATTGGACAGGGGGAATATTTAGCACAGATACGCAGTATTTT
20,few,TRBV1,-,TRBJ2-7,CTSSQEWGLLGESGRVEQYF,TGCACCAGCAGCCAAGAATGGGGCCTCTTGGGGGAAAGCGGGAGGGTCGAGCAGTACTTC
15,many,TRBV12-3/TRBV12-4,-,TRBJ2-3,CASGRSGTEGRTQYF,TGTGCCAGCGGACGGAGCGGGACAGAGGGACGTACGCAGTATTTT